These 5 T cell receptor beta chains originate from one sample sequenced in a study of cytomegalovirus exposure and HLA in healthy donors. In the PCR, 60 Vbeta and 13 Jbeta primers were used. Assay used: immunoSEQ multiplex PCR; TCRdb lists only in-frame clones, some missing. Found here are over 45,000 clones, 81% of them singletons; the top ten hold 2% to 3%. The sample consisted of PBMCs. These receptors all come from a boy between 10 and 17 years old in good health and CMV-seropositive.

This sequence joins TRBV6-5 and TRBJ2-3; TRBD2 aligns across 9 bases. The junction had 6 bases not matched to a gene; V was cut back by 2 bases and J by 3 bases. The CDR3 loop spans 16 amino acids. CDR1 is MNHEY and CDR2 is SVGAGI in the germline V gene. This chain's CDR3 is CASSYPGRGGTDTQYF. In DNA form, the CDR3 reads TGTGCCAGCAGTTACCCCGGGCGGGGGGGAACAGATACGCAGTATTTT.

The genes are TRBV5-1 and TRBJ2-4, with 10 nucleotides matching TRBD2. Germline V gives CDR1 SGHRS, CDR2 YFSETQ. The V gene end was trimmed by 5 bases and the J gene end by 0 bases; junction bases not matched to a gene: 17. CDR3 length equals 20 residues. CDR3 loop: CASRFGASGGHPLAKNIQYF. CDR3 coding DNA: TGCGCCAGCAGGTTCGGGGCTAGCGGGGGACATCCCCTAGCCAAAAACATTCAGTACTTC.

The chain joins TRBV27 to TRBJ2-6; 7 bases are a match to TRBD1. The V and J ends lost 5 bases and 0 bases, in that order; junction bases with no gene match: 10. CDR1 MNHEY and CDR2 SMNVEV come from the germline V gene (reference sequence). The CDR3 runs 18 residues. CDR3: CASSQGDPPLSGANVLTF. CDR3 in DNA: TGTGCCAGCAGTCAGGGGGACCCTCCTCTCTCTGGGGCCAACGTCCTGACTTTC.

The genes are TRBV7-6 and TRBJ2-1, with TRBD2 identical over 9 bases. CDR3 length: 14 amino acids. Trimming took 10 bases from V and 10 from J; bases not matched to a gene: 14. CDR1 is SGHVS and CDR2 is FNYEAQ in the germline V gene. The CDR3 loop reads CATTWEASGVEQFF. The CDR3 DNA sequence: TGTGCCACCACGTGGGAGGCTAGCGGGGTCGAGCAGTTCTTC.

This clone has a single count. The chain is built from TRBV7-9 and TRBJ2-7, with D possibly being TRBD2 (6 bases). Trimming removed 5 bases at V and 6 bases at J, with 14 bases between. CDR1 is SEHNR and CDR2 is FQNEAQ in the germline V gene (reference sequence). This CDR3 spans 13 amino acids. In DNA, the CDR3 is TGTGCCAGCAGCCGTTCTTGGGACTTCGAGCAGTACTTC. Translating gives CASSRSWDFEQYF. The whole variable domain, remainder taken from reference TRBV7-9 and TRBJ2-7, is DTGVSQNPRHKITKRGQNVTFRCDPISEHNRLYWYRQTLGQGPEFLTYFQNEAQLEKSRLLSDRFSAERPKGSFSTLEIQRTEQGDSAMYLCASSRSWDFEQYFGPGTRLTVT.